This entry concerns a single TCR beta chain. This record comes from a study of blood T cell repertoires in COVID-19. About the research overall: From T cells, B-cell-depleted T cells, or PBMCs came the material, which was cDNA or gDNA.

The CDR3 runs 14 residues. The V gene's germline CDR1 is SNHLY and CDR2 FYNNEI. Deletions cut 6 bases from V and 0 bases from J, with 11 bases between. Here immunoSEQ multiplex PCR was the method, and the copy in TCRdb shows in-frame clones only, minus some. The table records a few hundred thousand clones, around 81% of them present only once. The receptor was isolated from a woman aged 55 to 70 with acute or convalescent COVID-19. This sequence joins TRBV2 and TRBJ1-1; D gene unclear. The source material was peripheral blood. The CDR3 coding sequence is TGTGCCAGCAGCCTAGTAAGAGTGAACACTGAAGCTTTCTTT. This gives the protein CASSLVRVNTEAFF.